This is a list of T cell receptor beta chains from one sample in a study of blood T cell repertoires in COVID-19. Only in-frame clones appear in the TCRdb table, and some are missing; sequencing was by immunoSEQ multiplex PCR. Here the sample spans tens of thousands of clones, over 75% being singletons. Specimen: peripheral blood. These receptors all stem from a human donor in a cohort sampled during active COVID-19. CDR3s include the opening cysteine and the closing phenylalanine or tryptophan. Each record gives: V gene, CDR3 protein.

>TRBV19
CASSMAGGSYNEQFF
>TRBV5-1
CASSLGSLAGGPSTDTQYF
>TRBV6-5
CASRSVAYGTGELFF
>TRBV4-1
CASSQPGVSYEQYF
>TRBV10-3
CAHWEGVLGGYTF
>TRBV15
CATSRGGGARNSPLHF
>TRBV3-1/TRBV3-2
CASSQSLYGYTF
>TRBV5-6
CASSLEAGNYGYTF
>TRBV30
CASTDSGGAVAYEQYF
>TRBV24-1
CASSATSGIKNEQFF
>TRBV6-2/TRBV6-3
CASSPTSFSTDTQYF
>TRBV27
CASSFTGSNSPLHF
>TRBV2
CASSDGSYSNQPQHF
>TRBV9
CASSVGDQDRRGDTIYF
>TRBV25-1
CASSETGQGTYNSPLHF
>TRBV27
CASRMNTEAFF
>TRBV19
CASDHGGASETQYF
>TRBV29-1
CSVEDRDYSYEQYF
>TRBV18
CASSPLTGGDEAFF
>TRBV25-1
CASSEYGNGNTIYF
>TRBV9
CASSREGWNTEAFF
>TRBV6-5
CASSWNRDTSTDTQYF
>TRBV5-1
CASSLAGAGNTIYF
>TRBV5-1
CASRLTSGGGGETQYF
>TRBV29-1
CSVVTGGNEKLFF
>TRBV7-9
CASILSGSGANVLTF
>TRBV19
CASSTQGAKSPLHF
>TRBV9
CASSVNTRELGSGNTIYF
>TRBV4-1
CASSQVFADGREKLFF